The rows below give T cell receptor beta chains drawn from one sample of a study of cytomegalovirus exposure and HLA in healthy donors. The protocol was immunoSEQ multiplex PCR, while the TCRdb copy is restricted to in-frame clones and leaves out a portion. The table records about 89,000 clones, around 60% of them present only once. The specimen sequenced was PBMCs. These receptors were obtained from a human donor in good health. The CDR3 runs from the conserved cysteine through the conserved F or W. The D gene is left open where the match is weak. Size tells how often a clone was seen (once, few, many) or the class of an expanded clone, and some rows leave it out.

CDR3aa: CASSFPTKEAFF
CDR3nt: TGTGCCAGCAGCTTCCCAACAAAGGAAGCTTTCTTT
d_gene: -
j_gene: TRBJ1-1
v_gene: TRBV13
abundance: few

CDR3aa: CASSLAPTYEQYF
CDR3nt: TGTGCCAGCAGCTTAGCACCTACCTACGAGCAGTACTTC
d_gene: -
j_gene: TRBJ2-7
v_gene: TRBV11-3
abundance: -

CDR3aa: CAISDTTGAGEKLFF
CDR3nt: TGTGCCATCAGTGATACGACAGGGGCTGGAGAAAAACTGTTTTTT
d_gene: TRBD1
j_gene: TRBJ1-4
v_gene: TRBV10-3
abundance: -

CDR3aa: CASSYRVGETQYF
CDR3nt: TGTGCCAGCAGTTATCGGGTCGGAGAGACCCAGTACTTC
d_gene: -
j_gene: TRBJ2-5
v_gene: TRBV7-2
abundance: -

CDR3aa: CASNSGLAGGEEQFF
CDR3nt: TGTGCCAGTAACTCCGGACTAGCGGGGGGTGAGGAGCAGTTCTTC
d_gene: TRBD2
j_gene: TRBJ2-1
v_gene: TRBV19
abundance: -

CDR3aa: CASSLTGSTDTQYF
CDR3nt: TGTGCCAGCAGCTTAACGGGCAGCACAGATACGCAGTATTTT
d_gene: -
j_gene: TRBJ2-3
v_gene: TRBV7-3
abundance: -

CDR3aa: CAWSRGGGGNQPQHF
CDR3nt: TGTGCCTGGAGTAGGGGCGGGGGAGGCAATCAGCCCCAGCATTTT
d_gene: -
j_gene: TRBJ1-5
v_gene: TRBV30
abundance: -

CDR3aa: CASSSLTGGSSGNTIYF
CDR3nt: TGTGCCAGCTCATCCCTGACAGGGGGATCTTCCGGAAACACCATATATTTT
d_gene: TRBD1
j_gene: TRBJ1-3
v_gene: TRBV18
abundance: -

CDR3aa: CASSPWTGGSNSPLHF
CDR3nt: TGTGCCAGCTCACCTTGGACAGGGGGCTCTAATTCACCCCTCCACTTT
d_gene: TRBD1
j_gene: TRBJ1-6
v_gene: TRBV18
abundance: -

CDR3aa: CASSRTGTDGYTF
CDR3nt: TGTGCCAGCAGCCGGACCGGGACAGATGGCTACACCTTC
d_gene: TRBD1
j_gene: TRBJ1-2
v_gene: TRBV5-4
abundance: -

CDR3aa: CASSLKGVTDTEAFF
CDR3nt: TGTGCCAGCAGCCTGAAGGGGGTGACGGACACTGAAGCTTTCTTT
d_gene: -
j_gene: TRBJ1-1
v_gene: TRBV11-3
abundance: -

CDR3aa: CASSPGTSGGLQFF
CDR3nt: TGTGCCAGCAGTCCCGGGACTAGCGGGGGTTTGCAGTTCTTC
d_gene: TRBD2
j_gene: TRBJ2-1
v_gene: TRBV7-3
abundance: few

CDR3aa: CASTQKGLAGGYNEQFF
CDR3nt: TGTGCCAGTACTCAAAAAGGGCTAGCGGGGGGTTACAATGAGCAGTTCTTC
d_gene: TRBD2
j_gene: TRBJ2-1
v_gene: TRBV19
abundance: -

CDR3aa: CASRPGTGSDTQYF
CDR3nt: TGTGCCAGCAGACCGGGGACAGGCTCAGATACGCAGTATTTT
d_gene: TRBD1
j_gene: TRBJ2-3
v_gene: TRBV6-5
abundance: few

CDR3aa: CASRDRGLNQPQHF
CDR3nt: TGTGCCAGTAGAGATAGGGGACTCAATCAGCCCCAGCATTTT
d_gene: -
j_gene: TRBJ1-5
v_gene: TRBV19
abundance: few

CDR3aa: CASSDPRFDFNEKLFF
CDR3nt: TGTGCCAGCAGTGATCCTAGGTTCGATTTTAATGAAAAACTGTTTTTT
d_gene: -
j_gene: TRBJ1-4
v_gene: TRBV6-1
abundance: -

CDR3aa: CASRAAGGGTQYF
CDR3nt: TGTGCCAGCAGGGCGGCTGGCGGAGGGACCCAGTACTTC
d_gene: -
j_gene: TRBJ2-5
v_gene: TRBV7-2
abundance: -

CDR3aa: CASNQGAALLWSYTF
CDR3nt: TGTGCCAGTAATCAGGGGGCGGCTCTTCTATGGAGCTACACCTTC
d_gene: TRBD1
j_gene: TRBJ1-2
v_gene: TRBV19
abundance: -

CDR3aa: CASSRQGANYGYTF
CDR3nt: TGTGCCAGCAGCCGACAGGGAGCTAACTATGGCTACACCTTC
d_gene: TRBD1
j_gene: TRBJ1-2
v_gene: TRBV5-4
abundance: -

CDR3aa: CASSLGGSEGPSYEQYF
CDR3nt: TGCGCCAGCAGCTTGGGTGGGTCTGAGGGCCCCTCCTACGAGCAGTACTTC
d_gene: -
j_gene: TRBJ2-7
v_gene: TRBV5-1
abundance: once

CDR3aa: CASSQERGEETQYF
CDR3nt: TGTGCCAGCAGCCAGGAGCGGGGAGAAGAGACCCAGTACTTC
d_gene: TRBD2
j_gene: TRBJ2-5
v_gene: TRBV4-2
abundance: -

CDR3aa: CASSYGGTDNEQFF
CDR3nt: TGTGCCAGCAGTTACGGAGGGACAGACAATGAGCAGTTCTTC
d_gene: -
j_gene: TRBJ2-1
v_gene: TRBV6-5
abundance: -

CDR3aa: CASSIALAGIYEQYF
CDR3nt: TGTGCCAGTAGTATAGCTCTAGCGGGGATTTACGAGCAGTACTTC
d_gene: TRBD2
j_gene: TRBJ2-7
v_gene: TRBV19
abundance: -

CDR3aa: CASSVGTSGGNTYEQYF
CDR3nt: TGTGCCAGCAGCGTCGGGACTAGCGGGGGGAATACCTACGAGCAGTACTTC
d_gene: TRBD2
j_gene: TRBJ2-7
v_gene: TRBV9
abundance: -

CDR3aa: CASSIRGGYTF
CDR3nt: TGTGCCAGTAGTATTAGAGGAGGCTACACCTTC
d_gene: -
j_gene: TRBJ1-2
v_gene: TRBV19
abundance: few

CDR3aa: CASPDRGPYEQYF
CDR3nt: TGTGCCAGCCCCGACAGGGGCCCTTACGAGCAGTACTTC
d_gene: -
j_gene: TRBJ2-7
v_gene: TRBV21-1
abundance: -

CDR3aa: CASSLKQGTMNTEAFF
CDR3nt: TGTGCCAGCAGCCTAAAACAGGGGACAATGAACACTGAAGCTTTCTTT
d_gene: TRBD1
j_gene: TRBJ1-1
v_gene: TRBV14
abundance: -

CDR3aa: CASSQQGVRGGRDNEQFF
CDR3nt: TGTGCCAGCAGCCAACAGGGGGTTCGGGGGGGCCGGGACAATGAGCAGTTCTTC
d_gene: -
j_gene: TRBJ2-1
v_gene: TRBV4-2
abundance: -

CDR3aa: CASSRKGQGGSWELFF
CDR3nt: TGTGCCAGCAGTCGAAAGGGACAGGGAGGATCTTGGGAGCTGTTTTTT
d_gene: TRBD1
j_gene: TRBJ2-2
v_gene: TRBV6-6
abundance: -

CDR3aa: CASSLTGDHNEQFF
CDR3nt: TGTGCCAGCAGCTTGACGGGGGACCACAATGAGCAGTTCTTC
d_gene: -
j_gene: TRBJ2-1
v_gene: TRBV7-9
abundance: -

CDR3aa: CASSYAGLAGYNEQFF
CDR3nt: TGTGCCAGCAGTTACGCGGGACTAGCGGGGTACAATGAGCAGTTCTTC
d_gene: TRBD2
j_gene: TRBJ2-1
v_gene: TRBV6-5
abundance: -

CDR3aa: CASSPRTQAGTQYF
CDR3nt: TGTGCCAGCAGCCCGAGGACCCAGGCGGGGACGCAGTATTTT
d_gene: -
j_gene: TRBJ2-3
v_gene: TRBV9
abundance: -

CDR3aa: CASIASRNQPQHF
CDR3nt: TGTGCCAGCATAGCGAGTCGCAATCAGCCCCAGCATTTT
d_gene: -
j_gene: TRBJ1-5
v_gene: TRBV6-6
abundance: -

CDR3aa: CASSPRIQETQYF
CDR3nt: TGTGCCAGCAGCCCGAGGATCCAAGAGACCCAGTACTTC
d_gene: -
j_gene: TRBJ2-5
v_gene: TRBV7-2
abundance: -

CDR3aa: CASRGTGTSGGFYNEQFF
CDR3nt: TGTGCCAGCAGGGGGACCGGGACTAGCGGGGGGTTCTACAATGAGCAGTTCTTC
d_gene: TRBD2
j_gene: TRBJ2-1
v_gene: TRBV5-6
abundance: -

CDR3aa: CASSQVGGFDTGELFF
CDR3nt: TGCGCCAGCAGCCAAGTGGGCGGGTTTGACACCGGGGAGCTGTTTTTT
d_gene: -
j_gene: TRBJ2-2
v_gene: TRBV4-1
abundance: few

CDR3aa: CAWNTGTGDEKLFF
CDR3nt: TGTGCCTGGAACACCGGGACAGGGGATGAAAAACTGTTTTTT
d_gene: TRBD1
j_gene: TRBJ1-4
v_gene: TRBV30
abundance: -

CDR3aa: CASSAGHRNTEAFF
CDR3nt: TGTGCCAGCTCAGCGGGCCATCGGAACACTGAAGCTTTCTTT
d_gene: -
j_gene: TRBJ1-1
v_gene: TRBV18
abundance: -

CDR3aa: CAISDFGGGYGYTF
CDR3nt: TGTGCCATCAGTGATTTCGGGGGGGGCTATGGCTACACCTTC
d_gene: -
j_gene: TRBJ1-2
v_gene: TRBV10-3
abundance: once

CDR3aa: CASSVRTVEQYF
CDR3nt: TGTGCCAGCAGCGTCAGGACAGTCGAGCAGTACTTC
d_gene: -
j_gene: TRBJ2-7
v_gene: TRBV5-6
abundance: few

CDR3aa: CASSDQGGGEQFF
CDR3nt: TGTGCCAGCAGTGACCAGGGGGGAGGAGAGCAGTTCTTC
d_gene: -
j_gene: TRBJ2-1
v_gene: TRBV2
abundance: -

CDR3aa: CASSALTGGSTNYGYTF
CDR3nt: TGTGCCAGCAGCGCGCTGACAGGGGGCTCAACTAACTATGGCTACACCTTC
d_gene: TRBD1
j_gene: TRBJ1-2
v_gene: TRBV9
abundance: -

CDR3aa: CASSLPGWSSEQYF
CDR3nt: TGTGCCAGCAGCTTACCAGGGTGGTCAAGCGAGCAGTACTTC
d_gene: -
j_gene: TRBJ2-7
v_gene: TRBV11-3
abundance: -

CDR3aa: CASSRLEGQGRLETQYF
CDR3nt: TGTGCCAGTAGTCGTCTTGAAGGACAGGGGCGTTTGGAGACCCAGTACTTC
d_gene: TRBD1
j_gene: TRBJ2-5
v_gene: TRBV19
abundance: -